This entry features one T cell receptor beta chain sequence. Its target is unknown. Researchers isolated CD4+ T cells once around 11 days of culture had elapsed. BNT162b2 vaccine or mRNA-1273 vaccine was given to participants in two doses. This record belongs to a study of vaccination effects on CD4 cells after COVID-19. Study-wide background: Peptide-pool stimulation followed by sequencing identified expanded antigen-specific CD4+ clonotypes in the ViraFEST assay. Samples collected post-vaccine were obtained a median of 72 days after the second dose.

The study's findings and limits: Only a single clone (1 of 255 vaccine-induced clones in healthy vaccinees) cross-reacted with common cold coronaviruses. Researchers reported few convalescent patients and no early post-infection timepoints in the study.

The ends lost 4 bases at V and 2 bases at J; junction bases unmatched: 5. Germline CDR1 reads LGHDT; CDR2 reads YNNKEL (reference sequence). The CDR3 totals 15 residues. Data came from immunoSEQ multiplex PCR; TCRdb stores just in-frame clones and leaves some out. The sample lists approximately 61,000 clones; around 73% were seen once. This clonotype was obtained from a human donor who received a COVID-19 vaccine. The chain is built from TRBV3-1 (or the pseudogene TRBV3-2) and TRBJ1-1, with TRBD1 matching 9 bases. The source was CD4+ T cells from PBMCs cultured without peptide, collected after COVID-19 vaccination. CDR3 sequence: CASSPRTGVNTEAFF. DNA for the CDR3: TGTGCCAGCAGCCCACGGACAGGGGTAAACACTGAAGCTTTCTTT.